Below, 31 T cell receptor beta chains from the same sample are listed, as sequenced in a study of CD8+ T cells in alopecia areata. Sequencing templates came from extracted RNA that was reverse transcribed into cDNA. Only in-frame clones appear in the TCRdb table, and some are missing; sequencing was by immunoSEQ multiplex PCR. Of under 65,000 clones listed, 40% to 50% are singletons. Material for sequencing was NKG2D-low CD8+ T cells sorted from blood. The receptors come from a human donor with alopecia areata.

The CDR3 spells CASSSVGRQDNYGYTF. The CDR3 nucleotides are TGTGCCAGCAGCTCGGTAGGACGACAGGATAACTATGGCTACACCTTC. The rearrangement links TRBV13 to TRBJ1-2, with TRBD1 as a possible D gene (6 bases). CDR3 length equals 16 residues. Trimming took off 4 bases at V and 1 base at J, with 16 bases between the two ends. The germline gives CDR1 PRHDT, CDR2 FYEKMQ (reference sequence). Complete variable domain (other parts from reference TRBV13 and TRBJ1-2): AAGVIQSPRHLIKEKRETATLKCYPIPRHDTVYWYQQGPGQDPQFLISFYEKMQSDKGSIPDRFSAQQFSDYHSELNMSSLELGDSALYFCASSSVGRQDNYGYTFGSGTRLTVV.

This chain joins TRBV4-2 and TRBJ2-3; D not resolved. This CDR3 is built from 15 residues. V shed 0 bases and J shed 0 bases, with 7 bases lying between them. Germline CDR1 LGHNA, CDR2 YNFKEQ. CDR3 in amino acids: CASSQDLGSTDTQYF. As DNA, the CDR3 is TGTGCCAGCAGCCAAGATCTAGGGAGCACAGATACGCAGTATTTT.

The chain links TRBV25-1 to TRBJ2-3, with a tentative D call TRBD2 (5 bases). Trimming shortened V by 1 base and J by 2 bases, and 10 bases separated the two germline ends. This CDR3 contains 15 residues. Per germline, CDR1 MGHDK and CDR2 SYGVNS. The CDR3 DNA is TGTGCCAGCAGTGAATCGAGCGGATCCACAGATACGCAGTATTTT. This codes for CASSESSGSTDTQYF.

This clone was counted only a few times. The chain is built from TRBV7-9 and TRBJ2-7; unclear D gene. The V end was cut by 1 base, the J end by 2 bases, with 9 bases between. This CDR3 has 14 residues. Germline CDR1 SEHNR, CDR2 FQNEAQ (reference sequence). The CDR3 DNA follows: TGTGCCAGCAGCTTAGATGGGAACGCCTACGAGCAGTACTTC. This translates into CASSLDGNAYEQYF.

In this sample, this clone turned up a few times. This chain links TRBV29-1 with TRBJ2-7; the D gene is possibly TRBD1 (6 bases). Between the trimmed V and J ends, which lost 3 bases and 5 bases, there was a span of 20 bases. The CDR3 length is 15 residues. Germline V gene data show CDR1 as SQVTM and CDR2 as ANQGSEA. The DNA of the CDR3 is TGCAGCGTTGAGAAGCAGGGGACCCTAGGCCACGAGCAGTACTTC. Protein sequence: CSVEKQGTLGHEQYF.

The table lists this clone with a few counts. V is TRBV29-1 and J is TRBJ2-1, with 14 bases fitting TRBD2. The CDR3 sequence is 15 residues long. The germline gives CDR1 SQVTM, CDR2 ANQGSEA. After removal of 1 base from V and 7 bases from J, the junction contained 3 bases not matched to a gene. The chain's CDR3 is CSVEGRLAGGNEQFF. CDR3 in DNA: TGCAGCGTTGAAGGTAGACTAGCGGGGGGGAATGAGCAGTTCTTC.

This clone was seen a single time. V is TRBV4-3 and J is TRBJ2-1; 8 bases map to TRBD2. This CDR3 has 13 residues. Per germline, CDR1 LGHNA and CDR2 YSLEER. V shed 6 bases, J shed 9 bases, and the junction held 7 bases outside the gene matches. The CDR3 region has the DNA TGCGCCAGCAGACCGGGACTAGTGGGTGAGCAGTTCTTC. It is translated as CASRPGLVGEQFF.

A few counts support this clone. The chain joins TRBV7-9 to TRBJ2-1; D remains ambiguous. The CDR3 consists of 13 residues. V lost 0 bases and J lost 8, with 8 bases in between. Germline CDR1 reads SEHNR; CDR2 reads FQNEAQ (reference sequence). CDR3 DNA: TGTGCCAGCAGCTTAGCTAGTTTCGATGAGCAGTTCTTC. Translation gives CASSLASFDEQFF.

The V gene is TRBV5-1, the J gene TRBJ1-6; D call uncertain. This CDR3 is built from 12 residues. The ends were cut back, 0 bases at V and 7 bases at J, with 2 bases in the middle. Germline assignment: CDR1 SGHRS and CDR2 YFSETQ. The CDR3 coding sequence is TGCGCCAGCAGCTTGGAGAATTCACCCCTCCACTTT. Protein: CASSLENSPLHF.

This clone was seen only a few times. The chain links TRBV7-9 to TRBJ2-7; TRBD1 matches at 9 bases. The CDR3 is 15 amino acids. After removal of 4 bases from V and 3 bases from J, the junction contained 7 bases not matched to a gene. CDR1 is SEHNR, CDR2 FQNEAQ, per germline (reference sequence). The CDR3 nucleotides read TGTGCCAGCAGCTCGTCCGGGACAGGGTTCTACGAGCAGTACTTC. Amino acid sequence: CASSSSGTGFYEQYF.

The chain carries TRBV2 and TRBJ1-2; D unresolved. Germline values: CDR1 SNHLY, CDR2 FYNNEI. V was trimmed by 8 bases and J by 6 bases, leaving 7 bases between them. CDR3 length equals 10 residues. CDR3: CASEENGYTF. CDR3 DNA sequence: TGTGCCAGCGAGGAAAATGGCTACACCTTC.

The CDR3 sequence: CSTDTQYF. The CDR3 nucleotides read TGCAGTACAGATACGCAGTATTTT. The rearrangement links TRBV20-1 to TRBJ2-3; unclear D gene. Germline V gene lookup returns CDR1 DFQATT and CDR2 SNEGSKA (reference sequence). The CDR3 sequence is 8 residues long. V gave up 8 bases and J gave up 3 bases, with 0 bases separating them.

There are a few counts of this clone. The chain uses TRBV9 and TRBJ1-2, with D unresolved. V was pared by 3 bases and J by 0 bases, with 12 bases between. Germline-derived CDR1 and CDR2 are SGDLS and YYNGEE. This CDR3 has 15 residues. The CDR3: CASSAGTLSNYGYTF. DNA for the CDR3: TGTGCCAGCAGCGCGGGAACCCTCTCTAACTATGGCTACACCTTC.

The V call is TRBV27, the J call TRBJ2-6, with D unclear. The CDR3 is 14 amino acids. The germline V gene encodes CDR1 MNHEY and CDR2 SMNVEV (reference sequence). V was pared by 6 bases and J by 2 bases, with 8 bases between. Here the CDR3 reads CASSLSPGANVLTF. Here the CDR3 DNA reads TGTGCCAGCAGCCTTTCGCCTGGGGCCAACGTCCTGACTTTC.

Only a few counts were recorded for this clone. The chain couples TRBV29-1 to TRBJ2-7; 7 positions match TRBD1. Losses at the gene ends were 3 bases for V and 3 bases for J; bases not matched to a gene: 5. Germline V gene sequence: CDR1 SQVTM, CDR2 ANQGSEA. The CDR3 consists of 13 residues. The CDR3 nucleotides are TGCAGCGTTGAGGGACAGTCAGGCTACGAGCAGTACTTC. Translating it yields CSVEGQSGYEQYF.

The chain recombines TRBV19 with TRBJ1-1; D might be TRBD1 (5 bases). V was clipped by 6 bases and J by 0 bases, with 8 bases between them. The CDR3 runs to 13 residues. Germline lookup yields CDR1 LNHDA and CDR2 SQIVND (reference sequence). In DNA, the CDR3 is TGTGCCAGTAGACAGGATGTGAACACTGAAGCTTTCTTT. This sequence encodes CASRQDVNTEAFF.

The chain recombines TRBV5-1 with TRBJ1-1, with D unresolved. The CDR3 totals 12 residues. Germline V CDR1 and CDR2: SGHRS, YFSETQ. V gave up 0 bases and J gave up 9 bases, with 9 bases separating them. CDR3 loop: CASSLAGQQAFF. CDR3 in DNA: TGCGCCAGCAGCTTGGCCGGGCAGCAAGCTTTCTTT.

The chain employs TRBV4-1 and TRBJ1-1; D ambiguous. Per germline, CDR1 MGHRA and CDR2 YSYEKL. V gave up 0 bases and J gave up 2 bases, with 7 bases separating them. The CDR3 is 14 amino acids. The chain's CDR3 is CASSQDAGNTEAFF. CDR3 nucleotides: TGCGCCAGCAGCCAAGATGCGGGTAACACTGAAGCTTTCTTT.

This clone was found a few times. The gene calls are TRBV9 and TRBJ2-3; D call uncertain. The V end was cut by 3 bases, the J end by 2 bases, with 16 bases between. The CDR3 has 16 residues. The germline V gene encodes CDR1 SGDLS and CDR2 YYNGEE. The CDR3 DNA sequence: TGTGCCAGCAGCGGAAAGGGCACCATGGACACAGATACGCAGTATTTT. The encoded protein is CASSGKGTMDTDTQYF.

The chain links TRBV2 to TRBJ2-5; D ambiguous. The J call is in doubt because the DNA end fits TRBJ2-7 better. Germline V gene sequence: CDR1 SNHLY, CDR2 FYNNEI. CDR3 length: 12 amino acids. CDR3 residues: CASWGNLPEQYF. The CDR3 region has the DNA TGTGCCAGCTGGGGAAATCTTCCCGAGCAGTACTTC.

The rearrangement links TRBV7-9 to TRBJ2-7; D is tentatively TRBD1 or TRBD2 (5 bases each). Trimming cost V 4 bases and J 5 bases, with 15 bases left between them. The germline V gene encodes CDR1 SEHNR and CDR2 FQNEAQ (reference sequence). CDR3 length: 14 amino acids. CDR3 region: CASSSEGYYDEQYF. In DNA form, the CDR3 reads TGTGCCAGCAGCTCCGAGGGGTACTACGACGAGCAGTACTTC.

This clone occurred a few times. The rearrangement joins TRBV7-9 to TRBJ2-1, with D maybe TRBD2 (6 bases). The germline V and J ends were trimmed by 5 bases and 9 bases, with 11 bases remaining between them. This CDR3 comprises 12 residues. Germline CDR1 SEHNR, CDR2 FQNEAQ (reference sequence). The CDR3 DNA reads TGTGCCAGCAGCCCCGCGGGGAGTGAGCAGTTCTTC. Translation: CASSPAGSEQFF.

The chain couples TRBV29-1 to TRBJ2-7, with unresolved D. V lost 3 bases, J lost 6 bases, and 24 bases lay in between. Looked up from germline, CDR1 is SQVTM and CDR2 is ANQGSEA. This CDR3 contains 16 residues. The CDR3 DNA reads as TGCAGCGTTGAGGGAACGGGCTTAGGCCGATTTGGCGAGCAGTACTTC. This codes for CSVEGTGLGRFGEQYF.

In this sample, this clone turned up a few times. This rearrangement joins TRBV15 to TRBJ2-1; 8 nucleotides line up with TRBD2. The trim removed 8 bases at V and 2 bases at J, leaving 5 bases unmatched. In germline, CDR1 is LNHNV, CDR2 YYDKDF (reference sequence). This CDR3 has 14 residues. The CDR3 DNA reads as TGTGCCACCGAGGACGGGAGGGCCTACAATGAGCAGTTCTTC. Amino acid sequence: CATEDGRAYNEQFF.

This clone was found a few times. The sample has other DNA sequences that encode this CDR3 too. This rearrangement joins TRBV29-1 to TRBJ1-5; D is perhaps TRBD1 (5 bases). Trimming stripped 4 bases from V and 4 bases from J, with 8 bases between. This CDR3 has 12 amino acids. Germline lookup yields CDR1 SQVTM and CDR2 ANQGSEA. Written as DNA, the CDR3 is TGCAGCGTTGGCGGGGGGAATCAGCCCCAGCATTTT. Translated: CSVGGGNQPQHF.

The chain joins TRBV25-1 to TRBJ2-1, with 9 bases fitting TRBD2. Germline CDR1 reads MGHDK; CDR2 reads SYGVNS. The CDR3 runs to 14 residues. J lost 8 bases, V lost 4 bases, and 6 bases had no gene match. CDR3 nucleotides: TGTGCCAGCAGTGGCCTAGCGGGATGGGATGAGCAGTTCTTC. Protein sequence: CASSGLAGWDEQFF.

The CDR3 DNA sequence: TGTGCCAGCAGTGAGGGCAGGGAATCCGGGGAGCTGTTTTTT. Its protein is CASSEGRESGELFF. The V and J genes are TRBV6-4 and TRBJ2-2; D perhaps matches TRBD1 (5 bases). The CDR3 totals 14 residues. Germline V CDR1 and CDR2: MRHNA, SNTAGT. With 3 bases removed from V and 6 bases from J, the gap between germline ends came to 11 bases.

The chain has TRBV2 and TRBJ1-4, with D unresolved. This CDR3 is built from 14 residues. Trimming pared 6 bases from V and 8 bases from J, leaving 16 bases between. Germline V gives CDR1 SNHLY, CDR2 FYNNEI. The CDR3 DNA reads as TGTGCCAGCAGAGGAGAAATTGAATGGGAAAAACTGTTTTTT. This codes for CASRGEIEWEKLFF.

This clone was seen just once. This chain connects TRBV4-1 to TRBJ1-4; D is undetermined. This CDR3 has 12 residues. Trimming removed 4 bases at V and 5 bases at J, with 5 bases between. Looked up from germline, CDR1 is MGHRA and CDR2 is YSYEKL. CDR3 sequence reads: CASSLGNEKLFF. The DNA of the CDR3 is TGCGCCAGCAGCCTAGGAAATGAAAAACTGTTTTTT.

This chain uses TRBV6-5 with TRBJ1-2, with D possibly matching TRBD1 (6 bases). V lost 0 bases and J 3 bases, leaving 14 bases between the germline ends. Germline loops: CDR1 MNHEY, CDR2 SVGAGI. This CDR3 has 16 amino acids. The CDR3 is CASSYSSQGSDYGYTF. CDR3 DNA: TGTGCCAGCAGTTACTCGAGCCAGGGGTCGGACTATGGCTACACCTTC.

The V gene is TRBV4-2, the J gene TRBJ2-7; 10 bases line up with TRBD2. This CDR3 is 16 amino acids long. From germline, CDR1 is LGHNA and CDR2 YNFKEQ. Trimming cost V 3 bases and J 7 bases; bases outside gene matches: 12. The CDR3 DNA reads TGTGCCAGCAGCCATGTCCTAGCGGGAGAAGAACGAGAGCAGTACTTC. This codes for CASSHVLAGEEREQYF.